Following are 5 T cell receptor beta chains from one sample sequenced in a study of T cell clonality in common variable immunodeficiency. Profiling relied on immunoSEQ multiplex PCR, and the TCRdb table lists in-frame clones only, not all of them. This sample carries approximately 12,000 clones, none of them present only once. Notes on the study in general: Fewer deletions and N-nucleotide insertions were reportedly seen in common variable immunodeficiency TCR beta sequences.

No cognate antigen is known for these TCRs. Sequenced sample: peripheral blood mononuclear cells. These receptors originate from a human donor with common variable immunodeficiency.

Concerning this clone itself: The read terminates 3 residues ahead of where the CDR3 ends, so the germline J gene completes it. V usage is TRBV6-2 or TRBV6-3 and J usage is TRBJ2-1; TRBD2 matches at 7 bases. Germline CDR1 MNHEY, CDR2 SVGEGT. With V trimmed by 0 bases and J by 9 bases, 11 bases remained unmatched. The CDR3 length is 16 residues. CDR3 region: CASSYSWDYRVGEQFF. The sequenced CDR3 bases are TGTGCCAGCAGTTACTCGTGGGACTATAGGGTGGGTGAG.

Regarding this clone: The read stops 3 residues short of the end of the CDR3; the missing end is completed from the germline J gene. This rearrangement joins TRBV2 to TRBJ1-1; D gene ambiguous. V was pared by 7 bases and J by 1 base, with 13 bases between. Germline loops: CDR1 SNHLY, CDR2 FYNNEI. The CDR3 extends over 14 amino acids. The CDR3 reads CASISTPSNTEAFF. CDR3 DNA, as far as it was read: TGTGCCAGCATCTCAACTCCGTCGAACACTGAA.

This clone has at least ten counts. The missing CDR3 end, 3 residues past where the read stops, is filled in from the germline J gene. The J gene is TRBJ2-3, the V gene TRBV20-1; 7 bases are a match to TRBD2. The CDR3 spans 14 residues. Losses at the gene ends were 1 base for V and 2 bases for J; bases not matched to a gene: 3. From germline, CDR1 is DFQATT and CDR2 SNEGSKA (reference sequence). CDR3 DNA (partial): TGCAGTGCTAGAGCGAGCGGGGACACAGATACG. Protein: CSARASGDTDT. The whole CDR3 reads CSARASGDTDTQYF.

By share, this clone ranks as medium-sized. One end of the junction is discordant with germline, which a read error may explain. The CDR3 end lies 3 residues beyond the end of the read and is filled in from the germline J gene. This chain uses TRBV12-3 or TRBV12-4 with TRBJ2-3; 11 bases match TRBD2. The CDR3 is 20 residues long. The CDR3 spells CASSLAVLAGGPDRTDTQYF. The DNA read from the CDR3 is TGTGCCAGCAGTCTAGCTGTTTTAGCGGGGGGGCCTGATAGAACAGATACG.

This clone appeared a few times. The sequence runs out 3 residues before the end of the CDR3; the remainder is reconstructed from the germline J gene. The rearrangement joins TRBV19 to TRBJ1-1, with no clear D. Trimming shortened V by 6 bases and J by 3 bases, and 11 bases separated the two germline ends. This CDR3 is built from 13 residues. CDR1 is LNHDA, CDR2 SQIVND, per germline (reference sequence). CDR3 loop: CASRWPGDTEAFF. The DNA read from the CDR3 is TGTGCCAGTAGGTGGCCAGGCGACACTGAA.